One sample yielded the 20 T cell receptor beta chains listed below, sequenced in a study of shared clonotypes between healthy human individuals. CD45RO-negative, CCR7-selected cells formed the naive CD8 fraction, which excluded terminally differentiated effector memory CD45RA+ cells. Sequencing used immunoSEQ multiplex PCR; TCRdb keeps in-frame clones, though not all of them. The table has about 2 million clones, over 85% seen once; the top ten hold more than 0.9%. Sequenced material: naive CD8+ T cells sorted from blood. These receptors were taken from a man younger than 35 in good health.

The rearrangement links TRBV13 to TRBJ2-3, with D unclear. From germline, CDR1 is PRHDT and CDR2 FYEKMQ (reference sequence). This CDR3 has 14 residues. The V end lost 4 bases, the J end lost 1 base, and 9 bases lay between the germline ends. CDR3 sequence (DNA): TGTGCCAGCAGCTACGGGCTAGGCACAGATACGCAGTATTTT. The encoded protein is CASSYGLGTDTQYF.

Turning to this clone: Distinct nucleotide sequences in the sample also encode this CDR3. This chain joins TRBV4-1 and TRBJ1-1; D is unresolved. V dropped 1 base and J dropped 1 base, with 7 bases sitting between them. The CDR3 extends over 14 amino acids. Germline values: CDR1 MGHRA, CDR2 YSYEKL. The CDR3 DNA reads TGCGCCAGCAGCCAAGTGGAGGGGAACACTGAAGCTTTCTTT. Amino acids: CASSQVEGNTEAFF.

This clone showed up just a few times. The gene calls are TRBV9 and TRBJ1-3, with 7 bases aligning to TRBD1. The CDR3 extends over 15 amino acids. V gave up 8 bases and J gave up 1 base; unmatched junction bases: 9. Germline V gene data show CDR1 as SGDLS and CDR2 as YYNGEE. The CDR3 protein is CASSDRDSSGNTIYF. The DNA of the CDR3 is TGTGCCAGTTCAGACAGGGACTCTTCTGGAAACACCATATATTTT.

This clone occurred once. The chain carries TRBV6-5 and TRBJ2-1; 9 bases are a match to TRBD2. With V trimmed by 2 bases and J by 8 bases, 7 bases remained unmatched. CDR1 is MNHEY, CDR2 SVGAGI, per germline. The CDR3 extends over 15 amino acids. This chain's CDR3 is CASSYGGGAGDEQFF. DNA for the CDR3: TGTGCCAGCAGTTACGGCGGGGGGGCCGGCGATGAGCAGTTCTTC.

The rearrangement joins TRBV6-1 to TRBJ2-3, with D perhaps matching TRBD1 (5 bases). CDR1 and CDR2 from the germline V gene are MNHNS and SASEGT. The CDR3 extends over 14 amino acids. V lost 4 bases and J lost 1, with 9 bases in between. As DNA, the CDR3 is TGTGCCAGCAGTGTCTTCAGGGGCACAGATACGCAGTATTTT. As protein: CASSVFRGTDTQYF.

This rearrangement joins TRBV5-1 to TRBJ2-1; 7 positions match TRBD1. With 0 bases clipped from V and 4 bases from J, the junction kept 4 bases outside the gene matches. Germline-derived CDR1 and CDR2 are SGHRS and YFSETQ. The CDR3 length is 15 residues. CDR3 region: CASSLDQGVYNEQFF. The CDR3, as DNA: TGCGCCAGCAGCTTGGATCAGGGGGTATACAATGAGCAGTTCTTC.

The genes are TRBV10-3 and TRBJ1-3; the D is unclear. V shed 8 bases and J shed 0 bases, with 14 bases lying between them. This CDR3 is 15 amino acids long. Per germline, CDR1 ENHRY and CDR2 SYGVKD. DNA for the CDR3: TGTGCCATCGAGGATGAGACAACCTCTGGAAACACCATATATTTT. It encodes CAIEDETTSGNTIYF.

The rearrangement joins TRBV7-9 to TRBJ1-1; 7 bases are a match to TRBD1. Germline loops: CDR1 SEHNR, CDR2 FQNEAQ (reference sequence). The CDR3 loop spans 13 amino acids. The ends lost 8 bases at V and 5 bases at J; junction bases unmatched: 8. The CDR3 DNA reads TGTGCCAGCGGCGACACAGGGGAAACTGAAGCTTTCTTT. This gives the protein CASGDTGETEAFF.

V gene TRBV7-6 combines with J gene TRBJ2-5; the D gene is possibly TRBD1 (6 bases). Germline-derived CDR1 and CDR2 are SGHVS and FNYEAQ. This CDR3 region has 13 residues. With 3 bases removed from V and 5 bases from J, the gap between germline ends came to 10 bases. The CDR3 DNA reads as TGTGCCAGCAGCTTCGGGGACATCGAGACCCAGTACTTC. This translates into CASSFGDIETQYF.

This sequence joins TRBV5-1 and TRBJ2-7; TRBD1 matches 7 bases. CDR3 length equals 14 residues. Trimming removed 3 bases from V and 1 base from J; junction bases left unmatched: 4. Germline V gene sequence: CDR1 SGHRS, CDR2 YFSETQ. CDR3 sequence (DNA): TGCGCCAGCAGCTGGGACAGTAGATCCTACGAGCAGTACTTC. Translating gives CASSWDSRSYEQYF.

The J gene is TRBJ2-2, the V gene TRBV6-6; D call uncertain. Per germline, CDR1 MNHNY and CDR2 SVGAGI (reference sequence). V lost 5 bases, J lost 7 bases, and 8 bases lay in between. The CDR3 loop spans 12 amino acids. CDR3 residues: CASSPDNGELFF. In DNA form, the CDR3 reads TGTGCCAGCAGTCCAGACAACGGGGAGCTGTTTTTT.

V and J are TRBV27 and TRBJ2-5, with D uncertain. Trimming removed 0 bases from V and 5 bases from J, with 10 bases in between. The germline V gene encodes CDR1 MNHEY and CDR2 SMNVEV (reference sequence). The CDR3 spans 14 residues. This chain's CDR3 is CASSLSDSSETQYF. Here the CDR3 DNA reads TGTGCCAGCAGTTTATCCGACTCCTCCGAGACCCAGTACTTC.

The V and J genes are TRBV6-5 and TRBJ2-7; no definite D call. Trimming removed 1 base at V and 10 bases at J, with 14 bases between. Germline V lookup: CDR1 MNHEY, CDR2 SVGAGI. The length of the CDR3 is 13 residues. The chain's CDR3 is CASSYYESGGQYF. CDR3 bases: TGTGCCAGCAGTTACTATGAATCAGGTGGACAGTACTTC.

The chain has TRBV5-6 and TRBJ2-7, with 7 bases matching TRBD1. CDR1 and CDR2 (germline): SGHDT, YYEEEE. J was trimmed by 5 bases and V by 0 bases; bases with no gene match: 8. The CDR3 loop spans 15 amino acids. The CDR3 coding sequence is TGTGCCAGCAGCTTGGCGACAGGGTCGGGTGACGAGCAGTACTTC. This gives the protein CASSLATGSGDEQYF.

This clone was seen only once. V and J are TRBV5-5 and TRBJ2-7; 7 bases fit TRBD2. Trimming removed 0 bases from V and 3 bases from J; junction bases left unmatched: 9. The CDR3 contains 16 residues. Germline V CDR1 and CDR2: SGHKS, YYEKEE (reference sequence). CDR3 amino acids: CASSLGVSGLNYEQYF. The CDR3 DNA reads TGTGCCAGCAGCTTGGGGGTTAGCGGGCTCAACTACGAGCAGTACTTC.

This chain uses TRBV2 with TRBJ1-2; 7 nucleotides align to TRBD1. Germline assignment: CDR1 SNHLY and CDR2 FYNNEI. This CDR3 spans 13 amino acids. Losses at the gene ends were 9 bases for V and 4 bases for J; bases not matched to a gene: 8. The DNA for the CDR3 is TGTGCCAGTGACAGGGAAACGGCCTATGGCTACACCTTC. Its protein product is CASDRETAYGYTF.

The table lists this clone with a count of one. The chain combines TRBV7-9 with TRBJ2-7; D is perhaps TRBD2 (6 bases). V gave up 8 bases and J gave up 7 bases, with 24 bases separating them. The CDR3 length is 15 residues. The germline gives CDR1 SEHNR, CDR2 FQNEAQ (reference sequence). The CDR3 region has the DNA TGTGCCAGCGCTGGGGCGGGGTCCCTTCGTCAAGAGCAGTACTTC. Its protein is CASAGAGSLRQEQYF. Full variable domain (rest looked up from reference TRBV7-9 and TRBJ2-7): DTGVSQNPRHKITKRGQNVTFRCDPISEHNRLYWYRQTLGQGPEFLTYFQNEAQLEKSRLLSDRFSAERPKGSFSTLEIQRTEQGDSAMYLCASAGAGSLRQEQYFGPGTRLTVT.

The chain employs TRBV4-3 and TRBJ2-1, with 13 nucleotides matching TRBD2. The CDR3 totals 18 residues. The V gene end was trimmed by 3 bases and the J gene end by 4 bases; junction bases not matched to a gene: 9. CDR1 and CDR2 (germline): LGHNA, YSLEER. In DNA, the CDR3 is TGCGCCAGCAGCCAGTTCGGTGGGACTAGCGGGGTTTACAATGAGCAGTTCTTC. Its translation is CASSQFGGTSGVYNEQFF.

J is TRBJ2-5 and V is TRBV7-6; TRBD2 agrees at 11 bases. Trimming removed 3 bases from V and 2 bases from J; junction bases left unmatched: 5. The CDR3 length is 16 residues. The germline CDR1 and CDR2 sequences are SGHVS and FNYEAQ. CDR3 in DNA: TGTGCCAGCAGCTTCCTTCGGACTAGCGGGCAAGAGACCCAGTACTTC. Its translation: CASSFLRTSGQETQYF.

The chain combines TRBV11-3 with TRBJ2-3; the D is unclear. CDR3 size: 15 residues. Germline V gene lookup returns CDR1 SGHNT and CDR2 YENEEA. The V end lost 0 bases, the J end lost 0 bases, and 7 bases lay between the germline ends. The CDR3 DNA reads as TGTGCCAGCAGCTTAGATGACGGGAGCACAGATACGCAGTATTTT. Protein sequence: CASSLDDGSTDTQYF.